The source of this TCR beta chain is a study of T cells after yellow fever vaccination. The study, taken as a whole, reports: In FACS-sorted repertoires, abundant clonotypes from the bulk population could appear as contaminants.

V lost 0 bases and J 4 bases, leaving 8 bases between the germline ends. The CDR3 covers 14 residues. Germline values: CDR1 WNHNN, CDR2 SYGVQD (reference sequence). MiXCR, applied by TCRdb to the 5' RACE reads, yields one record per CDR3 protein. The sample has fewer than 350,000 distinct CDR3 sequences, about 9.5% seen once. This clonotype was counted many times. Its antigen is still unknown. The rearrangement links TRBV10-1 to TRBJ2-3; D remains unclear. Sequencing was performed on PBMCs, taken on the day of the first yellow fever vaccination. This sequence originates from a man aged 18 to 30 who received the YFV17D yellow fever vaccine. The CDR3, as DNA: TGCGCCAGCAGTGAGTCGGCGGCGGCAGATACGCAGTATTTT. Translating gives CASSESAAADTQYF.